This T cell receptor beta chain was sequenced in a study of blood T cell repertoires in COVID-19. At the level of the study: There were acute and convalescent COVID-19 samples, and they came from the United States, Italy and Spain. PBMCs, B-cell-depleted T cells, or T cells provided the cDNA or gDNA that made up the material.

Trimming shortened V by 5 bases and J by 4 bases, and 14 bases separated the two germline ends. Germline CDR1 and CDR2: MNHEY and SVGEGT. The CDR3 consists of 14 residues. Original processing methods: Using reference gene primer amplification, nucleated cell counts were estimated. Clones were sequenced by immunoSEQ multiplex PCR, and TCRdb holds only the in-frame ones, with some missing. The V and J calls and clone size were taken over from that table, and D and trimming were inferred from the DNA. The profile shows about 250,000 clones, roughly 85% of them singletons. The sequence derives from a young man with active or convalescent COVID-19. Sequenced sample: peripheral blood. The rearrangement joins TRBV6-2 or TRBV6-3 to TRBJ1-1; maybe TRBD1 (6 bases). For the CDR3, the DNA is TGTGCCAGCAGTGGGATAGGGGGAAGCACTGAAGCTTTCTTT. This sequence encodes CASSGIGGSTEAFF.